Below, one T cell receptor beta chain is given with its context. The clone's antigen remains unknown. Qualities for individual bases were not recorded, and no much larger clone is one base off. CDR1 and CDR2 (WSHSY, SAAADI) derive from the germline V gene. V is trimmed back by 6 bases and J by 7 bases, and the junction contains 7 bases that no gene match accounts for. The CDR3 holds 13 amino acids from the cysteine to the phenylalanine. Only the CDR3 region is kept as DNA, spanning 39 bases read in frame from base 1. The library was made by RACE. The sequencer was a NextSeq 500. During library preparation, unique molecular identifiers were attached to individual cDNA molecules so that TCRs could be counted quantitatively and reproducibly. For every blood RNA sample, sequencing covered both the TCR alpha and TCR beta chains. In the authors' own workflow: The median number of TCRs per sample was over 95,000, ranging from roughly 23,224 to 690,600. The Decombinator software suite was used to annotate the V, J and CDR3 of the TCR reads. To make PS versus PT1 abundance plots, every sample was subsampled to the same number of TCRs (28,000). TCRs were defined as expanded if absent before sensitization and observed at least eight times at the 2-week time point. In TCRdb, the public reads were trimmed at Q25 with fastp and aligned with MiXCR, with productive beta chains retained. Rows with a matching CDR3 protein are joined into one entry that keeps the most common DNA and genes. The V and J calls follow TCRdb's processing rather than the paper's. The sample table records 380,000 or so distinct CDR3 sequences; roughly 6% of these occur just once. Around 8% of the sample is held by the ten biggest clonotypes.

These data belong to a study of human T cells and chemical hapten exposure (dated by TCRdb to 2020 to 2023). Turning to the overall study: For sensitization, 2% DPC in acetone was applied to a 2 cm by 2 cm area of upper inner arm skin. Weekly therapeutic DPC doses were additionally applied to the scalp of patients throughout the roughly 23-week study period. Patch testing on the upper back used Finn chambers containing 0.01% DPC, with scoring done after 6 days according to International Contact Dermatitis Research Group standards. Alopecia areata with under or over 50% scalp involvement, alopecia totalis and alopecia universalis were represented in the patient cohort, which was mostly female. Libraries were combined into a pool for sequencing, and differences in TCR yield between samples came mainly from small differences in library volumes within the pool. The study tracked peripheral blood TCR repertoire changes in vivo during primary and secondary sensitization to the hapten diphenylcyclopropenone (DPC) in alopecia patients. Blood samples were taken from patients before sensitization (week 0) and at 2, 6 and about 24 weeks after DPC sensitization. Nearly 30 alopecia patients provided blood for TCR sequencing at one to four time points (pre-sensitization, 2, 6 and 24 weeks).

What the time point label conveys for this sample: pre-sensitization, week 0. Read against the paper, the sample's treatment or condition label means: therapeutic diphenylcyclopropenone sensitization with weekly scalp DPC. Blood at each patch-test visit was drawn before the patch test was applied. Patients were eligible if aged 18 to 70, diagnosed with alopecia and judged suitable for DPC therapy, and pregnant patients were excluded. Unfractionated whole blood was collected in Tempus Blood RNA tubes, and total RNA was extracted from that blood. Points the paper makes about the study in general: Expanded TCRs formed significantly more large CDR3 similarity clusters than pre-sensitization or healthy control sets, consistent with antigen-driven responses. DPC sensitization did not change how many TCRs were above 1 in 1000 frequency, and no evidence was found of alterations in global repertoire structure. Patch test score correlated positively with the number of PT1 expanded TCRs, reaching significance at thresholds 8, 16 and 32 but not at 4. After repeated subsampling, the strength of the expansion versus patch-test correlation and the threshold at which it became significant changed. All patients had alopecia, a presumed autoimmune disease, so their immune response might differ from that of healthy individuals.

The sequenced sample was whole blood, obtained in connection with sensitization to the hapten diphenylcyclopropenone (DPC). This receptor was obtained from a woman younger than 30 with alopecia areata. Some clones in this sample may be carry-over from other donors' samples. The sequence is built from TRBV10-2 and TRBJ1-2, and 8 junctional nucleotides match TRBD1. For the CDR3, the sequence is CASRVDREGGYTF. The DNA is as follows: TGCGCCAGCAGAGTGGACAGGGAAGGTGGCTACACCTTC.